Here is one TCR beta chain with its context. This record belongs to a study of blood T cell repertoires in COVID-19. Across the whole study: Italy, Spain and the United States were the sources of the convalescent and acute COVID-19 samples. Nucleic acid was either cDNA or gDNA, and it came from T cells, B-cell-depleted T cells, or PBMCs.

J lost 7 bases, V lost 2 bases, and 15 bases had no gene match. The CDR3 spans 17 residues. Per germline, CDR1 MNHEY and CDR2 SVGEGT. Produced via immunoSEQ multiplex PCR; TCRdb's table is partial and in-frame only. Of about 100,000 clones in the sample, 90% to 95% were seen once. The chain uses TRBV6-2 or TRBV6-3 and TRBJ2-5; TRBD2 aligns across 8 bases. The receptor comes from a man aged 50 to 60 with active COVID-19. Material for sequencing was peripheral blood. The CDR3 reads CASSYPNHRAGVGTQYF. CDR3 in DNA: TGTGCCAGCAGTTACCCGAACCACCGAGCGGGGGTAGGGACCCAGTACTTC.